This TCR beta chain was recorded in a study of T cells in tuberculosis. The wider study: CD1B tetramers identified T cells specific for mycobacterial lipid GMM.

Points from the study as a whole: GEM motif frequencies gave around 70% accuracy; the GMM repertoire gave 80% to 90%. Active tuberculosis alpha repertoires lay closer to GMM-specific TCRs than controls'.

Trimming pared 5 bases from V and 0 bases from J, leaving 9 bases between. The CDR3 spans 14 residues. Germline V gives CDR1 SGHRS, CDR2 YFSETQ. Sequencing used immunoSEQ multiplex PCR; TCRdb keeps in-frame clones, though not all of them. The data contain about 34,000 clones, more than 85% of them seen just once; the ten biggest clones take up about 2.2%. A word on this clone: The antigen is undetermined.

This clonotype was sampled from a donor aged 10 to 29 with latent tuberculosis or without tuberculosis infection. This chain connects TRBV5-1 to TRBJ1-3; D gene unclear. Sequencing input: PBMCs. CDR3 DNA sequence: TGCGCCAGCAGGCAGGATCTCTCTGGAAACACCATATATTTT. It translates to CASRQDLSGNTIYF.